Presented here are 31 T cell receptor beta chains from one specimen sequenced in a study of blood T cell repertoires in COVID-19. The data were produced by immunoSEQ multiplex PCR, yet TCRdb's version contains in-frame clones alone and is incomplete. The sample holds some 450,000 clones, 85% to 90% seen once. The sequencing sample was made of peripheral blood. Source of these receptors: a man aged 18 to 29 with COVID-19, enrolled during active disease.

The J gene is TRBJ2-2, the V gene TRBV7-9; D is perhaps TRBD2 (6 bases). Looked up from germline, CDR1 is SEHNR and CDR2 is FQNEAQ (reference sequence). V lost 2 bases and J lost 3, with 13 bases in between. This CDR3 is 16 amino acids long. The CDR3 protein is CASSLYPEGDTGELFF. DNA of the CDR3: TGTGCCAGCAGCTTATATCCGGAGGGAGACACCGGGGAGCTGTTTTTT.

V gene TRBV9 combines with J gene TRBJ2-7; TRBD2 aligns across 7 bases. The ends lost 9 bases at V and 1 base at J; junction bases unmatched: 10. This CDR3 has 14 amino acids. CDR1 and CDR2 (germline): SGDLS, YYNGEE. This CDR3 is CANPGDYRSYEQYF. Written as DNA, the CDR3 is TGTGCCAACCCCGGGGACTATAGGTCCTACGAGCAGTACTTC.

This chain links TRBV11-3 with TRBJ2-3, with D possibly TRBD1 on 5 matching bases. This CDR3 has 14 amino acids. Germline V lookup: CDR1 SGHNT, CDR2 YENEEA. The V gene lost 3 bases and the J gene lost 3 bases, with 10 bases spanning the gap. The CDR3 DNA reads TGTGCCAGCAGCTTCAGGGCGGAGACAGATACGCAGTATTTT. Translating it yields CASSFRAETDTQYF.

The chain links TRBV6-5 to TRBJ2-7; 7 positions match TRBD1. The germline gives CDR1 MNHEY, CDR2 SVGAGI. The trim removed 6 bases at V and 4 bases at J, leaving 6 bases unmatched. The CDR3 length is 13 residues. The CDR3, as DNA: TGTGCCAGCAGGCCCGGGACAGCGTACGAGCAGTACTTC. It yields the protein CASRPGTAYEQYF.

A single count supports this clone. Different DNA sequences within this sample yield the same CDR3. The chain is built from TRBV6-5 and TRBJ1-2, with D possibly TRBD1 on 5 matching bases. CDR3 length: 13 amino acids. The V end was cut by 2 bases, the J end by 6 bases, with 10 bases between. Germline V lookup: CDR1 MNHEY, CDR2 SVGAGI. Here the CDR3 DNA reads TGTGCCAGCAGTTACAGGCAGGGTCATGGCTACACCTTC. Its protein is CASSYRQGHGYTF.

The chain links TRBV2 to TRBJ2-3; 13 bases align to TRBD2. The CDR3 runs to 18 residues. In germline, CDR1 is SNHLY, CDR2 FYNNEI. V was clipped by 5 bases and J by 0 bases; unmatched bases: 8. The CDR3 reads CASSSGTSGVYSTDTQYF. The CDR3 DNA reads as TGTGCCAGCAGTTCCGGGACTAGCGGGGTCTATAGCACAGATACGCAGTATTTT. Complete variable domain (other parts from reference TRBV2 and TRBJ2-3): EPEVTQTPSHQVTQMGQEVILRCVPISNHLYFYWYRQILGQKVEFLVSFYNNEISEKSEIFDDQFSVERPDGSNFTLKIRSTKLEDSAMYFCASSSGTSGVYSTDTQYFGPGTRLTVL.

This chain uses TRBV2 with TRBJ2-3; the D gene is possibly TRBD2 (7 bases). The CDR3 totals 14 residues. V lost 6 bases to trimming and J lost 6 bases, with 16 bases between them. Germline CDR1 and CDR2: SNHLY and FYNNEI. The CDR3 loop reads CASSATRGGDTQYF. In DNA, the CDR3 is TGTGCCAGCAGCGCGACAAGGGGGGGCGATACGCAGTATTTT.

The chain has TRBV4-1 and TRBJ2-1; 12 bases match TRBD2. CDR3 length: 15 amino acids. The J segment lost 4 bases and the V segment lost 6 bases, leaving 4 bases of the junction unmatched. The germline V gene has CDR1 MGHRA and CDR2 YSYEKL. The CDR3 bases are TGCGCCAGCAGTTCGACTAGCGGGAGATACAATGAGCAGTTCTTC. Protein: CASSSTSGRYNEQFF.

The genes are TRBV2 and TRBJ2-2; 12 bases line up with TRBD2. This CDR3 comprises 16 residues. With 5 bases clipped from V and 5 bases from J, the junction kept 6 bases outside the gene matches. CDR1 and CDR2 (germline): SNHLY, FYNNEI. DNA for the CDR3: TGTGCCAGCAGTCCGACTAGCGGGAGAAAAACCGGGGAGCTGTTTTTT. Protein product: CASSPTSGRKTGELFF.

This chain joins TRBV3-1 (or the pseudogene TRBV3-2) and TRBJ2-3; D is ambiguous. CDR1 LGHDT and CDR2 YNNKEL come from the germline V gene (reference sequence). Trimming took 4 bases from V and 4 from J, leaving 6 bases between them. This CDR3 comprises 12 residues. In nucleotides, the CDR3 is TGTGCCAGCAGCCTTCGGGCAGATACGCAGTATTTT. It specifies CASSLRADTQYF.

V is TRBV5-6 and J is TRBJ1-3, with D unresolved. Germline V lookup: CDR1 SGHDT, CDR2 YYEEEE. The CDR3 is made up of 13 amino acids. V was cut by 1 base and J by 4 bases, with 6 bases left in between. CDR3 nucleotide sequence: TGTGCCAGCAGCTTGCCACAGGGAAACACCATATATTTT. It translates to CASSLPQGNTIYF.

The chain is built from TRBV6-5 and TRBJ1-1, with D possibly being TRBD1 (5 bases). V was cut by 7 bases and J by 1 base, with 16 bases left in between. This CDR3 is 15 amino acids long. Looked up from germline, CDR1 is MNHEY and CDR2 is SVGAGI. CDR3 residues: CASTPPGHPNTEAFF. The CDR3, as DNA: TGTGCCAGCACCCCACCCGGACACCCGAACACTGAAGCTTTCTTT.

CDR3 coding DNA: TGTGCCAGCAGCCACGGGAGCGGTGAAGCTTTCTTT. Its translation is CASSHGSGEAFF. The chain carries TRBV7-9 and TRBJ1-1; the D is unclear. Germline V CDR1 and CDR2: SEHNR, FQNEAQ (reference sequence). This CDR3 has 12 amino acids. The ends were cut back, 5 bases at V and 7 bases at J, with 11 bases in the middle.

This clone showed up just a few times. The chain employs TRBV9 and TRBJ2-3, with a tentative D call TRBD2 (6 bases). V was shortened by 0 bases and J by 5 bases, with 7 bases between the two germline ends. Germline CDR1 and CDR2: SGDLS and YYNGEE. The CDR3 has 13 amino acids. The CDR3 sequence is CASSVGGGDTQYF. CDR3 nucleotide sequence: TGTGCCAGCAGCGTAGGGGGAGGAGATACGCAGTATTTT. The variable domain in full, completed from reference TRBV9 and TRBJ2-3, reads DSGVTQTPKHLITATGQRVTLRCSPRSGDLSVYWYQQSLDQGLQFLIQYYNGEERAKGNILERFSAQQFPDLHSELNLSSLELGDSALYFCASSVGGGDTQYFGPGTRLTVL.

In this sample, this clone turned up once. The rearrangement uses TRBV11-2 and TRBJ2-7; D possibly corresponds to TRBD2 (7 bases). CDR3 length: 14 residues. Trimming removed 7 bases at V and 2 bases at J, with 15 bases between. Germline V gene data show CDR1 as SGHAT and CDR2 as FQNNGV. The CDR3 region has the DNA TGTGCCAGCAAAGGGGGGGGGTCCCCCTACGAGCAGTACTTC. This gives the protein CASKGGGSPYEQYF.

V gene TRBV2 combines with J gene TRBJ2-1; 13 bases agree with TRBD2. Germline V gives CDR1 SNHLY, CDR2 FYNNEI. The trim removed 6 bases at V and 4 bases at J, leaving 6 bases unmatched. The CDR3 has 16 residues. The CDR3 here is CASRYGTSGVYNEQFF. The DNA of the CDR3 is TGTGCCAGCAGATATGGGACTAGCGGGGTTTACAATGAGCAGTTCTTC.

The J gene is TRBJ2-6, the V gene TRBV9; 9 bases align to TRBD1. CDR3 size: 16 residues. V lost 5 bases to trimming and J lost 3 bases; unmatched junction nucleotides: 6. Germline-derived CDR1 and CDR2 are SGDLS and YYNGEE. In DNA, the CDR3 is TGTGCCAGCAGGGGGACAGGGACTCGTGGGGCCAACGTCCTGACTTTC. Its protein is CASRGTGTRGANVLTF.

The rearrangement links TRBV7-3 to TRBJ2-1; 13 nucleotides match TRBD2. The CDR3 loop spans 19 amino acids. Germline lookup yields CDR1 SGHTA and CDR2 FQGTGA. V gave up 5 bases and J gave up 2 bases; unmatched junction bases: 12. CDR3 coding DNA: TGTGCCAGCAGCCGCAAGGGGACTAGCGGGACTATCACCTACAATGAGCAGTTCTTC. It translates to CASSRKGTSGTITYNEQFF.

The chain carries TRBV2 and TRBJ2-1, with a weak D call TRBD2 (5 bases). CDR3 length: 13 amino acids. Germline V gene sequence: CDR1 SNHLY, CDR2 FYNNEI. Trimming took 9 bases from V and 5 from J, leaving 14 bases between them. Written as DNA, the CDR3 is TGTGCCAGTACGGGGAGTCTTGACAATGAGCAGTTCTTC. The encoded protein is CASTGSLDNEQFF. The whole variable domain, remainder taken from reference TRBV2 and TRBJ2-1, is EPEVTQTPSHQVTQMGQEVILRCVPISNHLYFYWYRQILGQKVEFLVSFYNNEISEKSEIFDDQFSVERPDGSNFTLKIRSTKLEDSAMYFCASTGSLDNEQFFGPGTRLTVL.

This rearrangement joins TRBV6-2 or TRBV6-3 to TRBJ2-2, with a possible D match to TRBD2 (6 bases). The germline gives CDR1 MNHEY, CDR2 SVGEGT. The CDR3 sequence is 15 residues long. Trimming removed 6 bases at V and 1 base at J, with 12 bases between. The CDR3 nucleotides read TGTGCCAGCAGCCCCTGGAGGGTGAACACCGGGGAGCTGTTTTTT. Its protein product is CASSPWRVNTGELFF.

The chain joins TRBV11-2 to TRBJ1-1; D ambiguous. CDR3 length: 14 residues. Trimming removed 5 bases from V and 1 base from J, with 11 bases in between. Germline V gene lookup returns CDR1 SGHAT and CDR2 FQNNGV. In nucleotides, the CDR3 is TGTGCCAGCAGCGCAGGACGGGAGAACACTGAAGCTTTCTTT. Its protein product is CASSAGRENTEAFF.

J is TRBJ1-6 and V is TRBV28; D perhaps matches TRBD1 (6 bases). The CDR3 length is 12 residues. Germline CDR1 reads MDHEN; CDR2 reads SYDVKM. The V end lost 6 bases, the J end lost 7 bases, and 7 bases lay between the germline ends. This chain's CDR3 is CASSDRNSPLHF. The CDR3 coding sequence is TGTGCCAGCAGCGACAGGAATTCACCCCTCCACTTT.

The chain has TRBV29-1 and TRBJ2-2; D might be TRBD1 (6 bases). V was shortened by 4 bases and J by 0 bases, with 9 bases between the two germline ends. CDR1 and CDR2 (germline): SQVTM, ANQGSEA. The CDR3 covers 14 residues. DNA for the CDR3: TGCAGCGTTGCCAGGGGACCGAACACCGGGGAGCTGTTTTTT. This gives the protein CSVARGPNTGELFF.

The rearrangement links TRBV9 to TRBJ2-2, with a weak D call TRBD2 (5 bases). Between the trimmed V and J ends, which lost 4 bases and 2 bases, there was a span of 15 bases. The germline V gene encodes CDR1 SGDLS and CDR2 YYNGEE. CDR3 length: 16 residues. The CDR3 sequence is CASSLRPDLNTGELFF. The CDR3 DNA reads as TGTGCCAGCAGCTTAAGACCGGACTTAAACACCGGGGAGCTGTTTTTT. The full variable domain, in which reference TRBV9 and TRBJ2-2 provide the parts outside the CDR3, is DSGVTQTPKHLITATGQRVTLRCSPRSGDLSVYWYQQSLDQGLQFLIQYYNGEERAKGNILERFSAQQFPDLHSELNLSSLELGDSALYFCASSLRPDLNTGELFFGEGSRLTVL.

V gene TRBV27 combines with J gene TRBJ1-1; D gene uncertain. Germline values: CDR1 MNHEY, CDR2 SMNVEV (reference sequence). This CDR3 has 13 amino acids. Trimming removed 6 bases from V and 4 bases from J, with 12 bases in between. CDR3 sequence (DNA): TGTGCCAGCAGAAGGCCGCCTAGCACTGAAGCTTTCTTT. Translating it yields CASRRPPSTEAFF.

This chain links TRBV10-3 with TRBJ2-3; 8 bases align to TRBD1. V shed 5 bases and J 4 bases; nucleotides not matched to a gene: 17. Germline V gives CDR1 ENHRY, CDR2 SYGVKD. This CDR3 region has 18 residues. The CDR3 region has the DNA TGTGCCATCAGTACTACAACGACCACCAGGGGGCATCCAGATACGCAGTATTTT. Translated, it gives CAISTTTTTRGHPDTQYF.

This clone was counted only a few times. The chain couples TRBV3-1 (or the pseudogene TRBV3-2) to TRBJ1-1, with D uncertain. This CDR3 is built from 13 residues. Germline V gene data show CDR1 as LGHDT and CDR2 as YNNKEL (reference sequence). Between the trimmed V and J ends, which lost 5 bases and 8 bases, there was a span of 15 bases. CDR3 nucleotides: TGTGCCAGCAGCTTTACACGTGAACAAGAAGCTTTCTTT. It translates to CASSFTREQEAFF.

In its sample, this clone was seen once. This chain joins TRBV5-1 and TRBJ1-3; unclear D gene. The V end was cut by 0 bases, the J end by 0 bases, with 10 bases between. This CDR3 contains 16 residues. The germline V gene encodes CDR1 SGHRS and CDR2 YFSETQ. DNA of the CDR3: TGCGCCAGCAGCTTGGGTCCGTTAGACTCTGGAAACACCATATATTTT. It translates to CASSLGPLDSGNTIYF.

This chain uses TRBV24-1 with TRBJ2-1, with D maybe TRBD2 (6 bases). Germline V lookup: CDR1 KGHDR, CDR2 SFDVKD. Trimming pared 6 bases from V and 0 bases from J, leaving 11 bases between. This CDR3 has 15 amino acids. The CDR3 DNA follows: TGTGCCACCAGTAGTCGCGGGGCCTCCTACAATGAGCAGTTCTTC. Amino acids: CATSSRGASYNEQFF.

The chain is built from TRBV5-4 and TRBJ1-2, with 12 bases aligning to TRBD1. The germline CDR1 and CDR2 sequences are SGHNT and YYREEE (reference sequence). The CDR3 consists of 15 residues. V lost 4 bases to trimming and J lost 4 bases; unmatched junction nucleotides: 5. The CDR3 is CASSHGTGGAYGYTF. The CDR3 DNA reads TGTGCCAGCAGCCACGGGACAGGGGGCGCCTATGGCTACACCTTC.

The chain recombines TRBV11-3 with TRBJ2-5; D unresolved. V lost 3 bases to trimming and J lost 1 base, with 9 bases between them. The germline V gene has CDR1 SGHNT and CDR2 YENEEA. This CDR3 region has 14 residues. The CDR3 sequence: CASSFSTLQETQYF. The CDR3 region has the DNA TGTGCCAGCAGCTTCTCTACCCTCCAAGAGACCCAGTACTTC.